The clone carrying this TCR beta chain has a handful of counts. Antigen unknown. These data are taken from a study of post-analysis software for immune sequencing data. In the study overall: Relapsing-remitting, secondary progressive and progressive-relapsing multiple sclerosis courses were included.

Researchers reported that TCR beta cDNA libraries carried unique molecular identifiers. Some 500,000 cDNA molecules were obtained per 1 to 10 million input T cells. In TCRdb, the PCR reads were re-called with MiXCR into one record per CDR3 protein. The repertoire holds around 260,000 distinct CDR3 sequences, with about 38% as singletons. Study results and caveats: Under F measure analysis, samples from one preparation batch co-clustered strongly. The study found significantly lower normalized Chao1 diversity in multiple sclerosis patients than in controls. In patients, 4 to 6 TRBV segments were more frequent than in controls, with TRBV5-6, TRBV5-1 and TRBV20-1 among them.

Germline lookup yields CDR1 SGHVS and CDR2 FQNEAQ. J was trimmed by 3 bases and V by 1 base; bases with no gene match: 4. The CDR3 spans 16 residues. The chain recombines TRBV7-8 with TRBJ1-1; the match to TRBD1 covers 11 bases. The TCR sequence derives from a girl between 10 and 17 years old with multiple sclerosis. What was sequenced was blood. As DNA, the CDR3 is TGTGCCAGCAGCTTAGGGGGACAGGGGGTTTACACTGAAGCTTTCTTT. It is translated as CASSLGGQGVYTEAFF.